Following are 28 T cell receptor beta chains from one sample sequenced in a study of cytomegalovirus exposure and HLA in healthy donors. PCR primers comprised 60 Vbeta and 13 Jbeta primers. Some clones are missing from TCRdb's copy, which holds only in-frame ones; the method was immunoSEQ multiplex PCR. Seen here are approximately 200,000 clones, about 80% observed once, and the top ten hold 1.5% to 2%. Material: PBMCs. The source is a man aged 30 to 45 in good health and CMV-seronegative.

This rearrangement joins TRBV2 to TRBJ1-5; TRBD1 aligns across 7 bases. CDR1 is SNHLY and CDR2 is FYNNEI in the germline V gene. CDR3 size: 15 residues. Germline trimming cut 6 bases from V and 5 bases from J; bases unmatched to any gene: 10. The CDR3 loop is CASRVDRVGDQPQHF. In DNA, the CDR3 is TGTGCCAGCAGAGTTGACAGGGTCGGAGATCAGCCCCAGCATTTT.

V is TRBV28 and J is TRBJ2-2; 7 bases map to TRBD2. The V segment lost 7 bases and the J segment 1 base; nucleotides outside the gene matches: 6. The CDR3 has 15 amino acids. The germline gives CDR1 MDHEN, CDR2 SYDVKM. The CDR3 region is CASTTGTMNTGELFF. For the CDR3, the DNA is TGTGCCAGCACCACCGGGACTATGAACACCGGGGAGCTGTTTTTT.

The J gene is TRBJ2-7, the V gene TRBV6-5; tentative D call: TRBD1 (5 bases). The CDR3 runs 13 residues. Trimming removed 2 bases at V and 4 bases at J, with 9 bases between. Per the germline V gene, CDR1 is MNHEY and CDR2 is SVGAGI. The CDR3 sequence is CASSYGAAYEQYF. CDR3 nucleotide sequence: TGTGCCAGCAGTTACGGGGCAGCTTACGAGCAGTACTTC.

This clone was seen more than once but under ten times. The rearrangement uses TRBV21-1 and TRBJ1-5; the table's D call, TRBD1, has no DNA check behind it. TRBV21-1 is annotated as a pseudogene. The CDR3 length is 14 residues. CDR3 sequence reads: CASSNPTDHQPQHF. CDR3 nucleotides: TGTGCCAGCAGCAATCCCACAGACCATCAGCCCCAGCATTTT.

The rearrangement links TRBV28 to TRBJ1-3; D is unresolved. CDR1 and CDR2 from the germline V gene are MDHEN and SYDVKM. This CDR3 spans 12 amino acids. V was cut by 6 bases and J by 2 bases, with 5 bases left in between. The CDR3 coding sequence is TGTGCCAGCAGCGGTACTGGAAACACCATATATTTT. The encoded protein is CASSGTGNTIYF. The full variable domain, with the rest looked up from reference TRBV28 and TRBJ1-3, is DVKVTQSSRYLVKRTGEKVFLECVQDMDHENMFWYRQDPGLGLRLIYFSYDVKMKEKGDIPEGYSVSREKKERFSLILESASTNQTSMYLCASSGTGNTIYFGEGSWLTVV.

This chain joins TRBV19 and TRBJ1-2; TRBD1 matches 11 bases. V lost 4 bases to trimming and J lost 5 bases; unmatched junction nucleotides: 12. This CDR3 is 17 amino acids long. From germline, CDR1 is LNHDA and CDR2 SQIVND (reference sequence). CDR3 coding DNA: TGTGCCAGTAGTAGACGGACAGGGGGCGATTTGTCTTATGGCTACACCTTC. Translation gives CASSRRTGGDLSYGYTF.

The chain employs TRBV2 and TRBJ2-1; TRBD2 agrees at 7 bases. Per the germline V gene, CDR1 is SNHLY and CDR2 is FYNNEI. Losses at the gene ends were 6 bases for V and 9 bases for J; bases not matched to a gene: 8. This CDR3 is built from 13 residues. This CDR3 reads CASRSLGGSEQFF. CDR3 DNA sequence: TGTGCCAGCAGGTCTTTGGGCGGGAGTGAGCAGTTCTTC.

V is TRBV5-1 and J is TRBJ2-7; maybe TRBD1 (5 bases). Per germline, CDR1 SGHRS and CDR2 YFSETQ. Between the trimmed V and J ends, which lost 6 bases and 7 bases, there was a span of 23 bases. The CDR3 runs to 15 residues. CDR3 protein: CASTASLAGPGEQYF. CDR3 nucleotides: TGCGCCAGCACCGCCTCCCTGGCTGGTCCAGGGGAGCAGTACTTC.

The V gene is TRBV10-3, the J gene TRBJ1-5; 9 bases agree with TRBD1. Germline CDR1 reads ENHRY; CDR2 reads SYGVKD. CDR3 size: 15 residues. Trimming at V came to 2 bases and at J to 4 bases, leaving 3 bases not matched to a gene. CDR3 region: CAISEETGGNQPQHF. The CDR3 DNA is TGTGCCATCAGTGAGGAGACAGGGGGTAATCAGCCCCAGCATTTT.

This chain joins TRBV29-1 and TRBJ2-5; maybe TRBD2 (7 bases). Trimming removed 7 bases at V and 4 bases at J, with 16 bases between. The CDR3 has 13 residues. The germline V gene has CDR1 SQVTM and CDR2 ANQGSEA. The CDR3 spells CSASRGGIETQYF. CDR3 sequence (DNA): TGCAGCGCCAGTAGGGGGGGAATAGAGACCCAGTACTTC.

Of note for this clone: The sample holds other DNA sequences that translate to the same CDR3. The chain joins TRBV10-3 to TRBJ1-2; D is possibly TRBD1 (5 bases). The V and J ends lost 2 bases and 4 bases respectively, with 11 bases between them. The CDR3 extends over 14 amino acids. Germline CDR1 is ENHRY and CDR2 is SYGVKD. CDR3 coding DNA: TGTGCCATCAGTGAGACTGGGGCAGGCTATGGCTACACCTTC. Its translation is CAISETGAGYGYTF.

This rearrangement joins TRBV7-2 to TRBJ2-7, with D perhaps TRBD2 (5 bases). V was pared by 4 bases and J by 1 base, with 8 bases between. The CDR3 length is 13 residues. CDR1 SGHTA and CDR2 FQGNSA come from the germline V gene. In DNA form, the CDR3 reads TGTGCCAGCAGCTATACTAGTTCCTACGAGCAGTACTTC. As protein: CASSYTSSYEQYF.

The chain links TRBV27 to TRBJ2-1; 9 bases line up with TRBD2. Germline V gene lookup returns CDR1 MNHEY and CDR2 SMNVEV (reference sequence). This CDR3 has 18 amino acids. Trimming at V came to 5 bases and at J to 7 bases, leaving 18 bases not matched to a gene. The CDR3 DNA sequence: TGTGCCAGCAGTCCGAGGGGTTTGGCGGGAGGGCCAGGGAATGAGCAGTTCTTC. Its translation: CASSPRGLAGGPGNEQFF.

About this clone: The same CDR3 arises from other DNA sequences in this sample as well. The V and J genes are TRBV5-1 and TRBJ2-5; D is perhaps TRBD2 (5 bases). The V end lost 0 bases, the J end lost 1 base, and 7 bases lay between the germline ends. Per the germline V gene, CDR1 is SGHRS and CDR2 is YFSETQ. The CDR3 spans 14 residues. The CDR3 is CASSLGSGQETQYF. The CDR3 DNA reads TGCGCCAGCAGCTTGGGAAGCGGCCAAGAGACCCAGTACTTC.

This chain joins TRBV5-6 and TRBJ1-5, with D possibly matching TRBD1 (5 bases). Deletions cut 0 bases from V and 0 bases from J, with 10 bases between. The germline CDR1 and CDR2 sequences are SGHDT and YYEEEE. The CDR3 totals 16 residues. CDR3 amino acids: CASSLASQVSNQPQHF. In DNA, the CDR3 is TGTGCCAGCAGCTTGGCGTCACAGGTTAGCAATCAGCCCCAGCATTTT. Filled out from reference TRBV5-6 and TRBJ1-5, the complete variable domain reads DAGVTQSPTHLIKTRGQQVTLRCSPKSGHDTVSWYQQALGQGPQFIFQYYEEEERQRGNFPDRFSGHQFPNYSSELNVNALLLGDSALYLCASSLASQVSNQPQHFGDGTRLSIL.

DNA of the CDR3: TGTGCCAGCAGCGTTACTAGCGGGACCTCCTACGAGCAGTACTTC. As protein: CASSVTSGTSYEQYF. The J gene is TRBJ2-7, the V gene TRBV5-6, with 10 nucleotides matching TRBD2. V shed 4 bases and J 0 bases; nucleotides not matched to a gene: 4. CDR3 length: 15 residues. CDR1 is SGHDT and CDR2 is YYEEEE in the germline V gene.

This clone has just one count. V usage is TRBV7-9 and J usage is TRBJ2-7, with 9 bases aligning to TRBD1. CDR3 length equals 15 residues. CDR1 is SEHNR and CDR2 is FQNEAQ in the germline V gene (reference sequence). After removal of 2 bases from V and 4 bases from J, the junction contained 6 bases not matched to a gene. The CDR3 DNA reads TGTGCCAGCAGCTTATTAGGACAGGGGTTGTACGAGCAGTACTTC. Encoded protein: CASSLLGQGLYEQYF. Using reference TRBV7-9 and TRBJ2-7 for the parts outside the CDR3, the full variable domain is DTGVSQNPRHKITKRGQNVTFRCDPISEHNRLYWYRQTLGQGPEFLTYFQNEAQLEKSRLLSDRFSAERPKGSFSTLEIQRTEQGDSAMYLCASSLLGQGLYEQYFGPGTRLTVT.

The rearrangement joins TRBV27 to TRBJ1-5; perhaps TRBD1 as D (5 bases). The CDR3 is made up of 17 amino acids. V gave up 6 bases and J gave up 9 bases, with 27 bases separating them. Germline V gene sequence: CDR1 MNHEY, CDR2 SMNVEV (reference sequence). CDR3 sequence (DNA): TGTGCCAGCAGCCCCATCGAAGTAACAGGAATAAAATGGCCCCAGCATTTT. This encodes CASSPIEVTGIKWPQHF.

The gene calls are TRBV28 and TRBJ1-1, with D hard to call. This CDR3 spans 11 amino acids. Deletions cut 1 base from V and 8 bases from J, with 5 bases between. Germline V gene sequence: CDR1 MDHEN, CDR2 SYDVKM. The CDR3 reads CASSLSREAFF. The CDR3 bases are TGTGCCAGCAGTTTATCTAGGGAAGCTTTCTTT.

About this clone itself: At one end the junction does not follow the germline gene, possibly because of a read error. Other DNA sequences of this sample code for an identical CDR3. This chain links TRBV7-9 with TRBJ1-2; weak D call: TRBD1 (5 bases). Germline CDR1 SEHNR, CDR2 FQNEAQ (reference sequence). The CDR3 has 14 amino acids. The DNA for the CDR3 is TGTGCCAGCAGCTTCCGGCCGGGGGATCCTGGCTACACTTTC. It yields the protein CASSFRPGDPGYTF.

The rearrangement uses TRBV4-1 and TRBJ1-5; 8 bases map to TRBD1. CDR3 length: 13 residues. Per germline, CDR1 MGHRA and CDR2 YSYEKL. Unmatched junction bases numbered 0, after V lost 1 base and J lost 7 bases. The CDR3 region is CASSQGDRQPQHF. In DNA form, the CDR3 reads TGCGCCAGCAGCCAAGGGGACAGGCAGCCCCAGCATTTT.

The chain combines TRBV5-6 with TRBJ1-6; possible D gene TRBD1, 5 bases. Per the germline V gene, CDR1 is SGHDT and CDR2 is YYEEEE. V was cut by 4 bases and J by 9 bases, with 17 bases left in between. The CDR3 extends over 15 amino acids. CDR3 sequence reads: CASSTTGGLGSPLHF. CDR3 nucleotide sequence: TGTGCCAGCAGCACCACCGGGGGATTGGGTTCACCCCTCCACTTT.

This chain joins TRBV25-1 and TRBJ1-2, with D hard to call. Germline assignment: CDR1 MGHDK and CDR2 SYGVNS. V was shortened by 4 bases and J by 4 bases, with 4 bases between the two germline ends. This CDR3 contains 11 residues. The CDR3 loop is CASSAVYGYTF. CDR3 in DNA: TGTGCCAGCAGTGCTGTCTATGGCTACACCTTC.

The CDR3 DNA follows: TGTGCCAGCACCTACCCAGGGAATTTGAAGACCCAGTACTTC. This codes for CASTYPGNLKTQYF. The chain is built from TRBV6-5 and TRBJ2-5; D is possibly TRBD1 (5 bases). Trimming cost V 7 bases and J 6 bases, with 18 bases left between them. The CDR3 length is 14 residues. Germline V gene sequence: CDR1 MNHEY, CDR2 SVGAGI.

V is TRBV19 and J is TRBJ2-1, with 7 nucleotides matching TRBD2. The CDR3 sequence is 15 residues long. V trimming: 5 bases; J trimming: 8 bases; junction bases outside the gene matches: 12. Germline values: CDR1 LNHDA, CDR2 SQIVND (reference sequence). In DNA form, the CDR3 reads TGTGCCAGTAGTTTTGGTTCAGGTGGGAGGGATGAGCAGTTCTTC. This codes for CASSFGSGGRDEQFF. Using reference TRBV19 and TRBJ2-1 for the parts outside the CDR3, the full variable domain is DGGITQSPKYLFRKEGQNVTLSCEQNLNHDAMYWYRQDPGQGLRLIYYSQIVNDFQKGDIAEGYSVSREKKESFPLTVTSAQKNPTAFYLCASSFGSGGRDEQFFGPGTRLTVL.

V gene TRBV7-6 combines with J gene TRBJ2-5; TRBD1 is a possible D gene (6 bases). From germline, CDR1 is SGHVS and CDR2 FNYEAQ. This CDR3 comprises 16 residues. Trimming stripped 4 bases from V and 0 bases from J, with 15 bases between. The chain's CDR3 is CASSSPGQRYQETQYF. CDR3 nucleotide sequence: TGTGCCAGCAGCTCCCCGGGACAAAGGTACCAAGAGACCCAGTACTTC.

The V and J genes are TRBV6-4 and TRBJ2-1; the D is unclear. Trimming pared 4 bases from V and 0 bases from J, leaving 13 bases between. Germline CDR1 MRHNA, CDR2 SNTAGT. The CDR3 length is 16 residues. CDR3 in DNA: TGTGCCAGCAGTGTTAATCCCAGAAGCTCCTACAATGAGCAGTTCTTC. It is translated as CASSVNPRSSYNEQFF.

V and J are TRBV6-1 and TRBJ1-2, with D possibly matching TRBD1 (6 bases). The length of the CDR3 is 14 residues. In germline, CDR1 is MNHNS, CDR2 SASEGT. Deletions cut 7 bases from V and 3 bases from J, with 15 bases between. The CDR3 here is CASTPAGEYYGYTF. The CDR3 region has the DNA TGTGCCAGCACTCCTGCAGGGGAGTACTATGGCTACACCTTC.